These 21 T cell receptor beta chains were all obtained from the same sample, sequenced in a study of T cell repertoires in cytomegalovirus infection. TCRdb recomputed calls from the reads with MiXCR, one row per CDR3 protein. The sample lists some 560,000 distinct CDR3 sequences; almost 40% were seen once. Their antigen targets remain unknown. Sequences were derived from cultured PBMCs, sampled from culture after CMV antigen stimulation. These receptors were obtained from a human donor in good health (CMV status not recorded). Some clones in this sample may be carry-over from other donors' samples.

The V call is TRBV6-7, the J call TRBJ2-7, with a possible D match to TRBD1 (6 bases). TRBV6-7 is sorted into the ORF group, with uncertain function. This CDR3 comprises 17 residues. V dropped 3 bases and J dropped 2 bases, with 20 bases sitting between them. The DNA for the CDR3 is TGTGCCAGCAGTTATGTCCCGGGACACTTGATCACCTACGAGCAGTACTTC. Translated: CASSYVPGHLITYEQYF.

V and J are TRBV6-2 or TRBV6-3 and TRBJ2-5, with TRBD2 matching 7 bases. Germline trimming cut 4 bases from V and 2 bases from J; bases unmatched to any gene: 7. Germline CDR1 and CDR2: MNHEY and SVGEGT. The CDR3 is 15 residues long. CDR3 sequence reads: CASSWPGLPQETQYF. The CDR3 DNA reads as TGTGCCAGCAGTTGGCCGGGACTACCACAAGAGACCCAGTACTTC.

V and J are TRBV6-2 or TRBV6-3 and TRBJ2-1, with 15 bases aligning to TRBD2. The germline gives CDR1 MNHEY, CDR2 SVGEGT. Trimming took 2 bases from V and 12 from J; bases not matched to a gene: 14. The length of the CDR3 is 18 residues. CDR3 loop: CASSYRTSGRGLDGWQFF. CDR3 sequence (DNA): TGTGCCAGCAGTTACCGGACTAGCGGGAGGGGGCTGGATGGATGGCAGTTCTTC.

The table lists this clonotype with a few counts. The chain employs TRBV7-6 and TRBJ2-7; D is undetermined. The germline gives CDR1 SGHVS, CDR2 FNYEAQ. V was cut by 3 bases and J by 0 bases, with 12 bases left in between. This CDR3 contains 15 residues. The CDR3 DNA reads TGTGCCAGCAGCTTCGCCTCGACGGGCTCCTACGAGCAGTACTTC. Residues: CASSFASTGSYEQYF.

The genes are TRBV19 and TRBJ1-2, with a possible D match to TRBD1 (6 bases). The germline V gene encodes CDR1 LNHDA and CDR2 SQIVND (reference sequence). With 7 bases removed from V and 8 bases from J, the gap between germline ends came to 14 bases. CDR3 length: 12 amino acids. CDR3 loop: CASNRVVGGYTF. The CDR3 DNA follows: TGTGCCAGTAACAGGGTCGTTGGCGGCTACACCTTC.

This clonotype appeared a few times. This chain joins TRBV7-2 and TRBJ1-5; D not resolved. The germline gives CDR1 SGHTA, CDR2 FQGNSA. Trimming removed 2 bases at V and 6 bases at J, with 8 bases between. The CDR3 extends over 13 amino acids. The DNA of the CDR3 is TGTGCCAGCAGCTTAAGTAGGAGTCAGCCCCAGCATTTT. Its protein product is CASSLSRSQPQHF.

The chain carries TRBV25-1 and TRBJ2-5; 7 bases fit TRBD1. V shed 2 bases and J 5 bases; nucleotides not matched to a gene: 5. The CDR3 has 14 residues. Germline-derived CDR1 and CDR2 are MGHDK and SYGVNS. CDR3 DNA: TGTGCCAGCAGTGAACGGACAGGTTTGGAGACCCAGTACTTC. It translates to CASSERTGLETQYF.

The V gene is TRBV2, the J gene TRBJ2-2; 9 bases line up with TRBD2. CDR1 SNHLY and CDR2 FYNNEI come from the germline V gene. The CDR3 spans 16 residues. The ends lost 6 bases at V and 5 bases at J; junction bases unmatched: 10. CDR3 sequence reads: CASRMGRAGGTGELFF. The CDR3 nucleotides are TGTGCCAGCAGGATGGGGAGAGCGGGGGGTACCGGGGAGCTGTTTTTT.

The chain carries TRBV5-3 and TRBJ2-5; 7 bases fit TRBD2. TRBV5-3 is placed among ORFs of uncertain function. Unmatched junction bases numbered 15, after V lost 8 bases and J lost 2 bases. The CDR3 runs to 16 residues. Here the CDR3 DNA reads TGTGCCAGCAGCCCGGACGTGCTAGCGGCTCAAGAGACCCAGTACTTC. Its protein product is CASSPDVLAAQETQYF.

The J gene is TRBJ2-7, the V gene TRBV7-2; D is perhaps TRBD1 or TRBD2 (5 bases each). The CDR3 sequence is 15 residues long. V gave up 4 bases and J gave up 2 bases, with 15 bases separating them. The germline gives CDR1 SGHTA, CDR2 FQGNSA. CDR3 in amino acids: CASSSPPGTPYEQYF. DNA for the CDR3: TGTGCCAGCAGCTCGCCCCCCGGGACCCCCTACGAGCAGTACTTC.

J is TRBJ2-1 and V is TRBV7-8; 11 bases agree with TRBD2. The CDR3 has 14 residues. J lost 15 bases, V lost 5 bases, and 12 bases had no gene match. Germline loops: CDR1 SGHVS, CDR2 FQNEAQ. The chain's CDR3 is CASSTGTSGGATFF. CDR3 DNA sequence: TGTGCCAGCAGCACAGGGACTAGCGGAGGGGCAACGTTCTTC.

V gene TRBV6-1 combines with J gene TRBJ2-7; D gene unclear. This CDR3 is 12 amino acids long. The V gene lost 8 bases and the J gene lost 6 bases, with 14 bases spanning the gap. Per germline, CDR1 MNHNS and CDR2 SASEGT. CDR3 residues: CASQLRSSEQYF. The CDR3 nucleotides read TGTGCCAGCCAGCTCCGATCTAGCGAGCAGTACTTC.

As concerns this clonotype: This may arise from a read error, as a much more abundant clone is one base away. This rearrangement joins TRBV7-2 to TRBJ2-5; no reliable D call. The CDR3 length is 13 residues. Germline CDR1 is SGHTA and CDR2 is FQGNSA. V was trimmed by 2 bases and J by 5 bases, leaving 9 bases between them. CDR3 amino acids: CASSLWVRETQYF. The CDR3 DNA reads as TGTGCCAGCAGCTTATGGGTCCGGGAGACCCAGTACTTC.

The chain couples TRBV18 to TRBJ2-3; 9 bases fit TRBD2. This CDR3 has 16 residues. Germline values: CDR1 KGHSH, CDR2 LQKENI. V shed 3 bases, J shed 1 base, and the junction held 5 bases outside the gene matches. In DNA form, the CDR3 reads TGTGCCAGCTCACCCGCCGGGACTAGCCGCACAGATACGCAGTATTTT. Protein: CASSPAGTSRTDTQYF.

V usage is TRBV7-2 and J usage is TRBJ2-5; D gene uncertain. Germline values: CDR1 SGHTA, CDR2 FQGNSA. The CDR3 is 14 residues long. V gave up 0 bases and J gave up 6 bases, with 11 bases separating them. CDR3 residues: CASSLAGASKTQYF. CDR3 DNA: TGTGCCAGCAGCTTAGCGGGTGCCTCCAAGACCCAGTACTTC.

The chain couples TRBV19 to TRBJ2-2; D is unresolved. V was shortened by 3 bases and J by 5 bases, with 10 bases between the two germline ends. The CDR3 is 14 residues long. CDR1 and CDR2 (germline): LNHDA, SQIVND (reference sequence). DNA for the CDR3: TGTGCCAGTAGTATCCCAGAGATGACCGGGGAGCTGTTTTTT. This encodes CASSIPEMTGELFF. The variable domain in full, completed from reference TRBV19 and TRBJ2-2, reads DGGITQSPKYLFRKEGQNVTLSCEQNLNHDAMYWYRQDPGQGLRLIYYSQIVNDFQKGDIAEGYSVSREKKESFPLTVTSAQKNPTAFYLCASSIPEMTGELFFGEGSRLTVL.

This chain connects TRBV7-2 to TRBJ2-3; 12 bases are a match to TRBD2. After removal of 5 bases from V and 7 bases from J, the junction contained 13 bases not matched to a gene. The V gene's germline CDR1 is SGHTA and CDR2 FQGNSA. The CDR3 runs to 17 residues. The CDR3 DNA sequence: TGTGCCAGCAGCAGGAACCGGGCTAGCGGGGGGGAAAATACGCAGTATTTT. It yields the protein CASSRNRASGGENTQYF.

The J gene is TRBJ2-2, the V gene TRBV7-2; no clear D gene. The CDR3 extends over 14 amino acids. V lost 5 bases and J lost 4, with 11 bases in between. CDR1 and CDR2 from the germline V gene are SGHTA and FQGNSA. CDR3 region: CASSPLAVTGELFF. CDR3 in DNA: TGTGCCAGCAGCCCCCTCGCGGTCACCGGGGAGCTGTTTTTT.

This clonotype was recorded a few times. This chain links TRBV7-8 with TRBJ2-7; no reliable D call. V was shortened by 4 bases and J by 0 bases, with 13 bases between the two germline ends. Looked up from germline, CDR1 is SGHVS and CDR2 is FQNEAQ. This CDR3 is 15 amino acids long. The DNA for the CDR3 is TGTGCCAGCAGCTCAGTTGCCCTGTCCTCCTACGAGCAGTACTTC. Its translation is CASSSVALSSYEQYF.

The rearrangement uses TRBV6-2 or TRBV6-3 and TRBJ2-2; D not certain. The CDR3 spans 13 residues. The germline gives CDR1 MNHEY, CDR2 SVGEGT. V was clipped by 6 bases and J by 7 bases, with 12 bases between them. The CDR3 nucleotides are TGTGCCAGCAGCCTTCGGCGGAACGGGGAGCTGTTTTTT. Translated: CASSLRRNGELFF.

This rearrangement joins TRBV6-5 to TRBJ1-3; the D gene is possibly TRBD1 (6 bases). Trimming left V 6 bases short and J 0 bases short, with 15 bases between. CDR3 length: 16 amino acids. Germline CDR1 and CDR2: MNHEY and SVGAGI. The CDR3 is CASSRTAFNSGNTIYF. CDR3 in DNA: TGTGCCAGCAGCCGGACAGCTTTCAACTCTGGAAACACCATATATTTT.